This TCR beta chain is from a study of blood T cells in healthy people across ages. Isolated PBMCs totaled at least 6 million in each sample. Study results and limitations: Naive CD4+ cells and diversity were both higher in long-lived donors than in aged donors.

As concerns this clonotype: What it recognizes is unknown.

A second PCR, run for about 6 to 12 cycles, used a sample-barcoded 5' primer plus a J-beta primer mix. Samples each returned at least 2.5 million CDR3-containing paired-end reads. One entry per CDR3 protein, called by TCRdb with MiXCR from the 5' RACE reads. The table has roughly 1,000,000 distinct CDR3 sequences, under 30% seen once; the top ten hold around 0.75%. These data were also reused for a study on T cells of mothers and their children.

The receptor's source is a girl aged 2-15 years in good health. Sequencing input: blood.

The DNA of the CDR3 is TGCAGTGCCCCTCTGGCGAGAGCTAACTATGGCTACACCTTC. Encoded protein: CSAPLARANYGYTF. This rearrangement joins TRBV20-1 to TRBJ1-2; D not resolved. V gave up 6 bases and J gave up 0 bases, with 14 bases separating them. Germline CDR1 and CDR2: DFQATT and SNEGSKA (reference sequence). The CDR3 runs to 14 residues.